The 31 T cell receptor beta chains listed next were all sequenced from one sample in a study of cytotoxic CD8 clonotypes in ibrutinib-treated CLL. Assay used: immunoSEQ multiplex PCR; TCRdb lists only in-frame clones, some missing. The repertoire consists of some 50,000 clones, with around 52% occurring once and the leading ten covering approximately 27%. The specimen was PBMCs, collected after 24 months of ibrutinib treatment. The receptors originated from a human donor with chronic lymphocytic leukemia.

This clone was recorded at least ten times. V gene TRBV6-1 combines with J gene TRBJ1-6; D is ambiguous. This CDR3 comprises 12 residues. From germline, CDR1 is MNHNS and CDR2 SASEGT. Trimming took 3 bases from V and 16 from J, leaving 13 bases between them. DNA for the CDR3: TGTGCCAGCAGTGATGATGAGAGGCCACTCCACTTT. Protein: CASSDDERPLHF.

The V call is TRBV5-1, the J call TRBJ1-2; TRBD1 agrees at 10 bases. This CDR3 spans 16 amino acids. Unmatched junction bases numbered 9, after V lost 3 bases and J lost 4 bases. Germline V gene data show CDR1 as SGHRS and CDR2 as YFSETQ. CDR3 sequence: CASSWDPGTGAYGYTF. The CDR3 DNA sequence: TGCGCCAGCAGCTGGGACCCCGGGACAGGGGCCTATGGCTACACCTTC.

CDR3 coding DNA: TGTGCCAGCAGCCCTACAGGGATCACAGATACGCAGTATTTT. It is translated as CASSPTGITDTQYF. J is TRBJ2-3 and V is TRBV7-9; D may be TRBD1 (6 bases). Per germline, CDR1 SEHNR and CDR2 FQNEAQ (reference sequence). V dropped 5 bases and J dropped 2 bases, with 11 bases sitting between them. The CDR3 runs to 14 residues. The whole variable domain, remainder taken from reference TRBV7-9 and TRBJ2-3, is DTGVSQNPRHKITKRGQNVTFRCDPISEHNRLYWYRQTLGQGPEFLTYFQNEAQLEKSRLLSDRFSAERPKGSFSTLEIQRTEQGDSAMYLCASSPTGITDTQYFGPGTRLTVL.

The V call is TRBV7-9, the J call TRBJ1-4, with D unresolved. Trimming took off 4 bases at V and 11 bases at J, with 26 bases between the two ends. This CDR3 has 17 amino acids. CDR1 is SEHNR, CDR2 FQNEAQ, per germline (reference sequence). The CDR3 is CASSSTTPRGNLGKLFF. The CDR3 DNA follows: TGTGCCAGCAGCTCCACTACTCCCCGTGGGAACCTGGGGAAACTGTTTTTT.

This chain uses TRBV5-1 with TRBJ1-1; 8 nucleotides match TRBD1. The CDR3 covers 14 residues. Germline CDR1 is SGHRS and CDR2 is YFSETQ. V dropped 4 bases and J dropped 4; count of bases not matched to a gene: 6. The CDR3 DNA follows: TGCGCCAGCAGCATAGGACAGGGATTCACTGAAGCTTTCTTT. The encoded protein is CASSIGQGFTEAFF.

A few counts support this clone. The V call is TRBV14, the J call TRBJ1-1, with a tentative D call TRBD1 (6 bases). Germline loops: CDR1 SGHDN, CDR2 FVKESK. Trimming pared 3 bases from V and 1 base from J, leaving 12 bases between. This CDR3 contains 15 residues. CDR3 DNA: TGTGCCAGCAGCCACCTGACAGGACCGAACACTGAAGCTTTCTTT. Translating it yields CASSHLTGPNTEAFF.

The chain couples TRBV5-1 to TRBJ1-1, with 7 bases lining up with TRBD1. The germline V gene has CDR1 SGHRS and CDR2 YFSETQ. J was trimmed by 4 bases and V by 3 bases; bases with no gene match: 6. The CDR3 has 14 amino acids. In DNA, the CDR3 is TGCGCCAGCAGCTCACAGGGGAGCGGCACTGAAGCTTTCTTT. Amino acid sequence: CASSSQGSGTEAFF.

In its sample, this clone was seen once. V and J are TRBV27 and TRBJ2-6; D may be TRBD2 (6 bases). CDR3 length equals 16 residues. CDR1 and CDR2 from the germline V gene are MNHEY and SMNVEV (reference sequence). V lost 3 bases and J 0 bases, leaving 9 bases between the germline ends. As DNA, the CDR3 is TGTGCCAGCAGTTTCGGAGGGTTCTCTGGGGCCAACGTCCTGACTTTC. Protein sequence: CASSFGGFSGANVLTF.

This clone occurred many times. The rearrangement joins TRBV4-1 to TRBJ2-5; D not certain. Germline values: CDR1 MGHRA, CDR2 YSYEKL. This CDR3 region has 13 residues. The V gene lost 4 bases and the J gene lost 1 base, with 7 bases spanning the gap. In DNA, the CDR3 is TGCGCCAGCAGCCGCTCGAGCCAAGAGACCCAGTACTTC. Its translation is CASSRSSQETQYF.

V and J are TRBV5-4 and TRBJ2-2; 7 bases line up with TRBD2. The CDR3 length is 16 residues. Trimming took 0 bases from V and 4 from J; bases not matched to a gene: 6. Germline V gene sequence: CDR1 SGHNT, CDR2 YYREEE (reference sequence). The CDR3 nucleotides read TGTGCCAGCAGCTTGGGAGCTGGGGGGGTCACCGGGGAGCTGTTTTTT. It is translated as CASSLGAGGVTGELFF.

The chain recombines TRBV7-8 with TRBJ2-2, with 8 bases fitting TRBD2. The CDR3 length is 16 residues. The germline V gene has CDR1 SGHVS and CDR2 FQNEAQ. J lost 5 bases, V lost 5 bases, and 10 bases had no gene match. The CDR3 here is CASSPQSGGYTGELFF. The CDR3 nucleotides read TGTGCCAGCAGCCCCCAAAGCGGGGGATATACCGGGGAGCTGTTTTTT.

The chain combines TRBV2 with TRBJ2-5, with 9 bases aligning to TRBD2. V trimming: 3 bases; J trimming: 4 bases; junction bases outside the gene matches: 12. There are 17 residues in the CDR3. Germline V CDR1 and CDR2: SNHLY, FYNNEI. The CDR3 is CASSDISLAGTSETQYF. The DNA for the CDR3 is TGTGCCAGCAGTGATATCAGCCTAGCGGGGACCTCAGAGACCCAGTACTTC.

CDR3 protein: CASSPITPGQGAGELFF. DNA of the CDR3: TGTGCCAGCAGCCCGATTACCCCGGGACAGGGGGCCGGGGAGCTGTTTTTT. The rearrangement links TRBV7-8 to TRBJ2-2, with TRBD1 identical over 11 bases. This CDR3 is built from 17 residues. Germline V gene data show CDR1 as SGHVS and CDR2 as FQNEAQ. The V and J ends lost 5 bases and 6 bases, in that order; junction bases with no gene match: 11.

The J gene is TRBJ2-3, the V gene TRBV5-1; no firm D call. The germline V and J ends were trimmed by 4 bases and 0 bases, with 6 bases remaining between them. The CDR3 has 13 amino acids. The V gene's germline CDR1 is SGHRS and CDR2 YFSETQ. Written as DNA, the CDR3 is TGCGCCAGCAGCGGTGTCAGCACAGATACGCAGTATTTT. Translation gives CASSGVSTDTQYF. The entire variable domain, with the rest obtained from reference TRBV5-1 and TRBJ2-3, is as follows: KAGVTQTPRYLIKTRGQQVTLSCSPISGHRSVSWYQQTPGQGLQFLFEYFSETQRNKGNFPGRFSGRQFSNSRSEMNVSTLELGDSALYLCASSGVSTDTQYFGPGTRLTVL.

This chain joins TRBV15 and TRBJ2-5; a possible D gene is TRBD1 (5 bases). The CDR3 totals 15 residues. Trimming shortened V by 3 bases and J by 4 bases, and 15 bases separated the two germline ends. Per germline, CDR1 LNHNV and CDR2 YYDKDF (reference sequence). The CDR3 spells CATSSETDSGETQYF. The CDR3 DNA reads as TGTGCCACCAGCAGCGAGACCGACAGTGGAGAGACCCAGTACTTC.

This clone was observed a few times. The chain couples TRBV11-2 to TRBJ2-3; D is uncertain. The CDR3 length is 12 residues. Germline V gene sequence: CDR1 SGHAT, CDR2 FQNNGV. With 1 base removed from V and 6 bases from J, the gap between germline ends came to 5 bases. The DNA for the CDR3 is TGTGCCAGCAGCTTAGCCGCCGATACGCAGTATTTT. Encoded protein: CASSLAADTQYF.

This chain joins TRBV5-5 and TRBJ2-1; 10 bases line up with TRBD2. The germline gives CDR1 SGHKS, CDR2 YYEKEE (reference sequence). Unmatched junction bases numbered 2, after V lost 5 bases and J lost 0 bases. The CDR3 runs to 15 residues. CDR3 bases: TGTGCCAGCAGATTAGCGGGGGGCTCCTACAATGAGCAGTTCTTC. This encodes CASRLAGGSYNEQFF.

By share of the sample, this clone is medium-sized. The chain carries TRBV7-8 and TRBJ1-1; a possible D gene is TRBD1 (6 bases). The germline V and J ends were trimmed by 4 bases and 1 base, with 13 bases remaining between them. CDR1 is SGHVS and CDR2 is FQNEAQ in the germline V gene. The CDR3 length is 15 residues. The CDR3 DNA follows: TGTGCCAGCAGCTGGGGGCGCATAGAGAACACTGAAGCTTTCTTT. It specifies CASSWGRIENTEAFF.

This clone was observed a handful of times. The chain uses TRBV5-6 and TRBJ1-5, with D hard to call. Trimming took 4 bases from V and 6 from J, leaving 14 bases between them. Germline loops: CDR1 SGHDT, CDR2 YYEEEE. The CDR3 totals 14 residues. The CDR3 loop is CASSLRTKAQPQHF. CDR3 sequence (DNA): TGTGCCAGCAGCCTGAGGACGAAAGCTCAGCCCCAGCATTTT.

This clone has a handful of counts. The chain is built from TRBV6-1 and TRBJ1-6, with D unresolved. This CDR3 has 18 residues. Trimming shortened V by 0 bases and J by 0 bases, and 12 bases separated the two germline ends. Germline-derived CDR1 and CDR2 are MNHNS and SASEGT. The CDR3 sequence is CASSEAGGVLSYNSPLHF. CDR3 in DNA: TGTGCCAGCAGTGAAGCGGGCGGTGTTCTCTCCTATAATTCACCCCTCCACTTT.

The rearrangement uses TRBV27 and TRBJ1-1, with 7 nucleotides matching TRBD1. There are 15 residues in the CDR3. V lost 10 bases to trimming and J lost 1 base; unmatched junction nucleotides: 12. CDR1 is MNHEY, CDR2 SMNVEV, per germline (reference sequence). The CDR3 sequence: CATSPLQGWNTEAFF. CDR3 sequence (DNA): TGTGCCACCTCCCCATTACAGGGGTGGAACACTGAAGCTTTCTTT.

The rearrangement joins TRBV11-2 to TRBJ1-1; 11 bases are shared with TRBD1. CDR3 size: 14 residues. Germline V gene data show CDR1 as SGHAT and CDR2 as FQNNGV. V was pared by 6 bases and J by 3 bases, with 3 bases of the junction left unmatched. CDR3 sequence reads: CASRPGQGDTEAFF. The CDR3 bases are TGTGCCAGCAGACCGGGACAGGGGGACACTGAAGCTTTCTTT.

V and J are TRBV6-1 and TRBJ1-5, with D maybe TRBD1 (6 bases). The germline V gene has CDR1 MNHNS and CDR2 SASEGT. This CDR3 has 15 amino acids. Trimming took off 3 bases at V and 1 base at J, with 10 bases between the two ends. DNA for the CDR3: TGTGCCAGCAGTGACAGGGGAATGAGCAATCAGCCCCAGCATTTT. Translation gives CASSDRGMSNQPQHF.

V and J are TRBV20-1 and TRBJ2-3; the D gene is possibly TRBD2 (5 bases). Germline loops: CDR1 DFQATT, CDR2 SNEGSKA (reference sequence). This CDR3 is built from 11 residues. V was clipped by 8 bases and J by 6 bases, with 12 bases between them. The CDR3 protein is CSPKAADTQYF. CDR3 coding DNA: TGCAGTCCTAAAGCGGCGGATACGCAGTATTTT.

This clone was recorded a few times. V gene TRBV7-9 combines with J gene TRBJ1-2; no clear D. V lost 0 bases and J lost 0, with 8 bases in between. The CDR3 runs to 15 residues. Germline assignment: CDR1 SEHNR and CDR2 FQNEAQ (reference sequence). The DNA for the CDR3 is TGTGCCAGCAGCTTAGCCGATCTATCTAACTATGGCTACACCTTC. Protein product: CASSLADLSNYGYTF.

This clone showed up just once. CDR3 sequence: CASSGGQGGNEQFF. CDR3 DNA sequence: TGTGCCAGCAGTGGGGGACAGGGGGGCAATGAGCAGTTCTTC. The chain links TRBV2 to TRBJ2-1; 11 bases line up with TRBD1. Per the germline V gene, CDR1 is SNHLY and CDR2 is FYNNEI. The CDR3 covers 14 residues. Trimming took 4 bases from V and 6 from J; bases not matched to a gene: 2.

The chain recombines TRBV5-1 with TRBJ1-3; D is unclear. The CDR3 totals 16 residues. Germline CDR1 SGHRS, CDR2 YFSETQ. V gave up 1 base and J gave up 0 bases, with 11 bases separating them. In DNA form, the CDR3 reads TGCGCCAGCAGCTTGAAGGGATCCGACTCTGGAAACACCATATATTTT. It translates to CASSLKGSDSGNTIYF.

This clone was picked up a small number of times. This sequence joins TRBV29-1 and TRBJ2-5, with 9 positions matching TRBD1. CDR3 length equals 14 residues. Trimming removed 1 base from V and 4 bases from J; junction bases left unmatched: 4. CDR1 SQVTM and CDR2 ANQGSEA come from the germline V gene. The CDR3 spells CSVEVTGGVETQYF. The CDR3 region has the DNA TGCAGCGTTGAAGTGACAGGGGGGGTAGAGACCCAGTACTTC.

This clone was seen a few times. The chain has TRBV5-4 and TRBJ1-6, with 8 bases fitting TRBD1. The CDR3 is made up of 14 amino acids. V gave up 4 bases and J gave up 8 bases; unmatched junction bases: 5. In germline, CDR1 is SGHNT, CDR2 YYREEE (reference sequence). The CDR3 is CASSPTGGHSPLHF. The CDR3 DNA is TGTGCCAGCAGCCCCACAGGGGGACATTCACCCCTCCACTTT.

The J gene is TRBJ2-7, the V gene TRBV10-3, with D possibly being TRBD2 (6 bases). Trimming pared 5 bases from V and 2 bases from J, leaving 16 bases between. Germline assignment: CDR1 ENHRY and CDR2 SYGVKD. The CDR3 has 15 residues. CDR3 bases: TGTGCCATCAGTTACCGGGACTCGAGCACCTACGAGCAGTACTTC. Translation: CAISYRDSSTYEQYF.

The genes are TRBV5-8 and TRBJ2-2, with no clear D. This CDR3 region has 11 residues. V was clipped by 0 bases and J by 6 bases, with 0 bases between them. Germline loops: CDR1 SGHTS, CDR2 YDEGEE. The CDR3 spells CASSLAGELFF. The CDR3 DNA reads TGTGCCAGCAGCTTGGCCGGGGAGCTGTTTTTT.